The rows below give T cell receptor beta chains drawn from one sample of a study of T-cell memory formation after mild COVID-19. TCRdb called the 5' RACE reads again in MiXCR, with one record for every CDR3 protein. The sample contains 550,000 to 700,000 distinct CDR3 sequences, approximately 18% of which appear only once. Specimen: PBMCs or a T cell subset sorted from them (not recorded which). All receptors come from an adult woman who had mild COVID-19 (a few samples of this study predate the infection). Cell type and time point are not known. The CDR3 runs from the conserved cysteine through the conserved F or W. D genes are given only for firm matches. Some rows have no size entry. The others give once, few or many, or a class for an expanded clone.

TGTGCCAGCAGTAGCGACAGGGGGCGGGGGACCCAGTACTTC | CASSSDRGRGTQYF | TRBJ2-5 | 14 | TRBD1 | TRBV7-2 | NA
TGCGCCAGCAGCGCGGACAGGGGAACCTACGAGCAGTACTTC | CASSADRGTYEQYF | TRBJ2-7 | 14 | TRBD1 | TRBV5-1 | few
TGCGCCAGCAGCCTTAGCGGGGACCGGGTCGATGAGCAGTTCTTC | CASSLSGDRVDEQFF | TRBJ2-1 | 15 | TRBD2 | TRBV5-1 | NA
TGTGCCAGCAGTTACTCGGGGAGGAACACCGGGGAGCTGTTTTTT | CASSYSGRNTGELFF | TRBJ2-2 | 15 | NA | TRBV6-5 | NA
TGTGCCAGCAGTTACCAAGGGGAGTACGGTCAGCCCCAGCATTTT | CASSYQGEYGQPQHF | TRBJ1-5 | 15 | NA | TRBV6-2/TRBV6-3 | few
TGTGCCACCAGACCACCCAACTCCTACGAGCAGTACTTC | CATRPPNSYEQYF | TRBJ2-7 | 13 | NA | TRBV15 | NA
TGTGCCAGCAGCTTAAGCACCTACAATGAGCAGTTCTTC | CASSLSTYNEQFF | TRBJ2-1 | 13 | NA | TRBV7-9 | many
TGTGCCAGCAGCTCCACTTTATACTTCACGGGCGGCTACACCTTC | CASSSTLYFTGGYTF | TRBJ1-2 | 15 | NA | TRBV5-5 | NA
TGCAGTGCTAACAGGGGGACGAGCTCCTACGAGCAGTACTTC | CSANRGTSSYEQYF | TRBJ2-7 | 14 | TRBD1 | TRBV20-1 | NA
TGCGCCAGCAGCTTGACTTCGGGGAACACCGGGGAGCTGTTTTTT | CASSLTSGNTGELFF | TRBJ2-2 | 15 | NA | TRBV5-1 | many
TGCAGCGCCCGGGGGCTTAGAGAGCAGTACTTC | CSARGLREQYF | TRBJ2-7 | 11 | NA | TRBV29-1 | once
TGTGCCATCCGGGCAGACAGGGCTAGGAATTCACCCCTCCACTTT | CAIRADRARNSPLHF | TRBJ1-6 | 15 | TRBD1 | TRBV6-5 | few
TGTGCCAGCAGACGAAACAATGAGCAGTTCTTC | CASRRNNEQFF | TRBJ2-1 | 11 | NA | TRBV12-3/TRBV12-4 | NA
TGTGCCAGCAGTTCCTCAGGGTTGTACTATGGCTACACCTTC | CASSSSGLYYGYTF | TRBJ1-2 | 14 | NA | TRBV5-5 | few
TGTGCCAGCAGCTTAGAGGGAGGAGGAAATCGCTACACCTTC | CASSLEGGGNRYTF | TRBJ1-2 | 14 | NA | TRBV7-9 | few
TGTGCCAGCAGCCCAGTAGGGACTAGCGGCGGGAAACAGTACTTC | CASSPVGTSGGKQYF | TRBJ2-7 | 15 | TRBD2 | TRBV9 | few
TGTGCCAGAAAGAGATTGGCAGGGCCCACCGGGGAGCTGTTTTTT | CARKRLAGPTGELFF | TRBJ2-2 | 15 | NA | TRBV2 | few
TGTGCCAGCAGTGGGGTAGGGGCCCCCACTGAAGCTTTCTTT | CASSGVGAPTEAFF | TRBJ1-1 | 14 | NA | TRBV7-2 | NA
TGCAGTGCTAGAGGCCTAGGACAGGGAGTGGAAGCTTTCTTT | CSARGLGQGVEAFF | TRBJ1-1 | 14 | TRBD1 | TRBV20-1 | few
TGTGCCAGCAGCTTCCTAGGGACAGGGGGCTCCTACGAGCAGTACTTC | CASSFLGTGGSYEQYF | TRBJ2-7 | 16 | TRBD1 | TRBV5-6 | medium-sized
TGTGCCAGCAGTGAAATGGGGGACTATGGCTACACCTTC | CASSEMGDYGYTF | TRBJ1-2 | 13 | NA | TRBV2 | few
TGTGCCAGCAGTGGGGGTGAAAAACTGTTTTTT | CASSGGEKLFF | TRBJ1-4 | 11 | NA | TRBV6-4 | NA
TGTGCCAGCAGCACCTCATGGGGGACTGAAGCTTTCTTT | CASSTSWGTEAFF | TRBJ1-1 | 13 | NA | TRBV5-6 | NA
TGTGCCAGCAGCTTCCGTACCGGGACAGGGGGCGTCAAAGGGATTTACAATGAGCAGTTCTTC | CASSFRTGTGGVKGIYNEQFF | TRBJ2-1 | 21 | TRBD1 | TRBV5-5 | few
TGTGCCAGCAGTACGGAGGGGGCTGGAAACACCATATATTTT | CASSTEGAGNTIYF | TRBJ1-3 | 14 | NA | TRBV6-1 | few
TGCAGCGTTGAACAGGCAGGGGGCTATGGCTACACCTTC | CSVEQAGGYGYTF | TRBJ1-2 | 13 | TRBD1 | TRBV29-1 | NA
TGCAGTGCTATTCAAACTAGCGGTTATTCCTACGAGCAGTACTTC | CSAIQTSGYSYEQYF | TRBJ2-7 | 15 | TRBD2 | TRBV20-1 | few